This T cell receptor (beta chain) was profiled in a study of cytomegalovirus exposure and HLA in healthy donors. The overall study: Samples from HLA-typed donors yielded 65 million to 90 million unique TCRs in an early data release. Regarding the study as a whole: Researchers reported in a later analysis that a missense DCLRE1C variant was tied to TCR beta V- and J-gene trimming. Differences between HLA loci emerged in a later analysis of TCR association rates, with DRB1 most and HLA-C fewest. The likely explanation for a cluster of highly shared sequence variants was sequencing artifact.

Comment on this clone: Antigen specificity is unknown.

PCR employed 60 Vbeta and 13 Jbeta primers. The repertoire was sequenced with immunoSEQ multiplex PCR; TCRdb's copy has only in-frame clones and lacks some. The sample shows approximately 120,000 clones, over 60% of them seen only once. The receptor was isolated from a woman aged 55-70 years in good health and CMV-seropositive. Material for sequencing was PBMCs.

Written as DNA, the CDR3 is TGTGCCTGGGGCGGGACAGGGAGTCAGCCCCAGCATTTT. Amino acid sequence: CAWGGTGSQPQHF. This chain uses TRBV30 with TRBJ1-5, with 9 bases fitting TRBD1. After removal of 5 bases from V and 6 bases from J, the junction contained 5 bases not matched to a gene. The CDR3 covers 13 residues. Germline CDR1 reads GTSNPN; CDR2 reads SVGIG (reference sequence).